This T cell receptor beta chain came from a study of cytotoxic CD8 clonotypes in ibrutinib-treated CLL. Study as a whole: Recorded responses included approximately 25 partial and 2 complete; following median roughly 68 months, roughly 15 stayed remitted and roughly 12 progressed.

CDR1 and CDR2 from the germline V gene are MNHEY and SVGAGI. V shed 10 bases and J shed 3 bases, with 21 bases lying between them. CDR3 length equals 15 residues. Notes on this clone: Its antigen is unidentified.

The protocol was immunoSEQ multiplex PCR, while the TCRdb copy is restricted to in-frame clones and leaves out a portion. The table lists more than 200,000 clones, 70% of them singletons. Study-wide results and limits: Sampling of sustained-remission and progressing patients occurred at differing times. Clonality increased at ibrutinib response and stayed stable in sustained remission. At progression, however, it fell back toward baseline. Patients showed higher baseline clonality than age-matched healthy donors, and it tracked circulating CD8+ T-cell counts.

Sequences were derived from PBMCs, sampled after 24 months of ibrutinib treatment. V is TRBV6-5 and J is TRBJ1-2, with a tentative D call TRBD1 (5 bases). The source of this sequence is a human donor with chronic lymphocytic leukemia. DNA for the CDR3: TGTGCCATCACCAACCCGGGGGTTGGACACTATGGCTACACCTTC. Translation gives CAITNPGVGHYGYTF.